This T cell receptor (beta chain) was recorded in a study of T cell repertoires in cytomegalovirus infection. The CDR3 runs to 14 residues. CDR1 and CDR2 (germline): SGHTA, FQGNSA. With 1 base removed from V and 2 bases from J, the gap between germline ends came to 7 bases. Findings and limits, study-wide: Individuals carrying CMV plus the relevant HLA were identified by cumulative frequency of public TCR beta families.

MiXCR, applied by TCRdb to the reads, yields one record per CDR3 protein. In the table there are 550,000 to 700,000 distinct CDR3 sequences, approximately 40% of which are singletons. This clonotype was seen repeatedly, ten times or more. Its matching antigen is unknown. The TCR was taken from a human donor in good health (CMV status not recorded). Some clones in this sample may be carry-over from other donors' samples. The gene calls are TRBV7-2 and TRBJ2-3; D not certain. This specimen was cultured PBMCs, taken from culture after CMV antigen stimulation. The CDR3 sequence is CASSLDRHTDTQYF. The DNA of the CDR3 is TGTGCCAGCAGCTTAGACCGACACACAGATACGCAGTATTTT.